The present entry profiles one T cell receptor (beta chain) with its context. Its target is not known. 60 Vbeta and 13 Jbeta primers were used in PCR. Produced via immunoSEQ multiplex PCR; TCRdb's table is partial and in-frame only. This sample has 180,000 or so clones, with roughly four fifths found just once. CDR3 length: 16 residues. Germline CDR1 is LGHNA and CDR2 is YNFKEQ. V was clipped by 3 bases and J by 1 base; unmatched bases: 6. The data were taken from a study of cytomegalovirus exposure and HLA in healthy donors. Whole-study results and caveats: Per published reports, the classifier diagnosed cytomegalovirus status with high specificity and sensitivity.

Sequencing was carried out using PBMCs. This TCR derives from a man aged 18 to 29 in good health and CMV-seronegative. The chain carries TRBV4-2 and TRBJ2-3, with 8 bases fitting TRBD2. CDR3 loop: CASSHSLAGRTDTQYF. The CDR3 DNA is TGTGCCAGCAGCCATTCTCTAGCGGGCCGCACAGATACGCAGTATTTT.